The following is a TCR beta chain sequence with its context. Its target is not known. The sample originates from a study of T cells in localized non-small cell lung cancer. Overall study results and limits: Maximal T cell clonality occurred in uninvolved adjacent lung, with tumor ranking below it.

TCRdb keeps only in-frame clones here, not all; method: immunoSEQ multiplex PCR. The sample carries roughly 9,900 clones, just over 90% recorded once. CDR1 is SGHAT and CDR2 is FQNNGV in the germline V gene. CDR3 size: 16 residues. Deletions cut 2 bases from V and 1 base from J, with 11 bases between. The source was peripheral blood, collected before any cancer treatment. This sequence was found in a woman between 35 and 75 years old with stage I squamous cell lung carcinoma. This sequence joins TRBV11-2 and TRBJ2-2; possibly TRBD1 or TRBD2 for D (6 bases each). As DNA, the CDR3 is TGTGCCAGCAGCTTATTCGAGGGGGGGAACACCGGGGAGCTGTTTTTT. Its translation is CASSLFEGGNTGELFF.